The 28 T cell receptor beta chains reported below all come from one sample, sequenced in a study of OX40 agonist ivuxolimab in advanced cancers. Assay: immunoSEQ multiplex PCR; the TCRdb copy retains only in-frame clones and omits some. The data hold around 60,000 clones, with roughly 89% observed a single time. Source: CD4+ or CD8+ T cells sorted from blood, taken in a trial of the OX40 agonist ivuxolimab. The receptors stem from an adult with an advanced solid tumor such as melanoma, head and neck, liver or kidney cancer.

This chain joins TRBV28 and TRBJ2-7, with 10 nucleotides matching TRBD2. The CDR3 loop spans 16 amino acids. Germline V CDR1 and CDR2: MDHEN, SYDVKM. With 6 bases clipped from V and 1 base from J, the junction kept 9 bases outside the gene matches. The CDR3 DNA reads TGTGCCAGCAGATCCCTTCTAGCGGGAGAATCCTACGAGCAGTACTTC. Protein sequence: CASRSLLAGESYEQYF.

This chain uses TRBV5-1 with TRBJ1-1; no clear D gene. Trimming removed 0 bases at V and 2 bases at J, with 5 bases between. The CDR3 is 13 amino acids. In germline, CDR1 is SGHRS, CDR2 YFSETQ. The CDR3 reads CASSLGHNTEAFF. The CDR3 nucleotides are TGCGCCAGCAGCTTGGGTCACAACACTGAAGCTTTCTTT. Together with reference TRBV5-1 and TRBJ1-1, the CDR3 gives the full variable domain: KAGVTQTPRYLIKTRGQQVTLSCSPISGHRSVSWYQQTPGQGLQFLFEYFSETQRNKGNFPGRFSGRQFSNSRSEMNVSTLELGDSALYLCASSLGHNTEAFFGQGTRLTVV.

Only one count was recorded for this clone. This sequence joins TRBV27 and TRBJ2-1; TRBD2 is a possible D gene (6 bases). Germline-derived CDR1 and CDR2 are MNHEY and SMNVEV (reference sequence). The CDR3 contains 13 residues. Trimming shortened V by 5 bases and J by 4 bases, and 9 bases separated the two germline ends. The CDR3 reads CASSSRGYNEQFF. Written as DNA, the CDR3 is TGTGCCAGCAGTAGCCGGGGGTACAATGAGCAGTTCTTC.

The gene calls are TRBV9 and TRBJ2-2; 13 bases fit TRBD2. CDR3 length: 23 amino acids. Germline-derived CDR1 and CDR2 are SGDLS and YYNGEE. Trimming cost V 4 bases and J 5 bases; bases outside gene matches: 26. CDR3 bases: TGTGCCAGCAGCCGAACCCACGCCACAGGGACCCGGACTAGCGGGAGAGTTACCGGGGAGCTGTTTTTT. Translation gives CASSRTHATGTRTSGRVTGELFF.

This chain links TRBV7-6 with TRBJ2-7; 8 bases map to TRBD2. CDR3 size: 14 residues. V was clipped by 4 bases and J by 7 bases; unmatched bases: 9. CDR1 is SGHVS and CDR2 is FNYEAQ in the germline V gene. This CDR3 is CASSSSGSSGEQYF. The CDR3, as DNA: TGTGCCAGCAGCTCCAGCGGGAGCTCGGGTGAGCAGTACTTC.

This clone appeared once. The CDR3 loop is CAIGGTNTGELFF. The CDR3 DNA sequence: TGTGCCATCGGGGGGACGAACACCGGGGAGCTGTTTTTT. The chain joins TRBV10-3 to TRBJ2-2; tentatively, D is TRBD2 (6 bases). V shed 8 bases and J shed 0 bases, with 7 bases lying between them. The germline CDR1 and CDR2 sequences are ENHRY and SYGVKD. The CDR3 loop spans 13 amino acids.

The chain couples TRBV7-2 to TRBJ1-5, with 9 bases identical to TRBD1. This CDR3 is built from 15 residues. The germline V gene encodes CDR1 SGHTA and CDR2 FQGNSA. J gave up 5 bases and V 5 bases, and 7 bases lay outside the gene matches. The CDR3 nucleotides are TGTGCCAGCAGCCGGCGGGACAGGGTCTATCAGCCCCAGCATTTT. It is translated as CASSRRDRVYQPQHF.

V gene TRBV13 combines with J gene TRBJ2-7; D is tentatively TRBD1 or TRBD2 (6 bases each). Germline loops: CDR1 PRHDT, CDR2 FYEKMQ (reference sequence). V was shortened by 1 base and J by 0 bases, with 10 bases between the two germline ends. The length of the CDR3 is 15 residues. CDR3 region: CASSLAPGASYEQYF. CDR3 sequence (DNA): TGTGCCAGCAGCTTAGCTCCGGGGGCCTCCTACGAGCAGTACTTC.

The genes are TRBV27 and TRBJ2-7, with no clear D. With 4 bases removed from V and 2 bases from J, the gap between germline ends came to 0 bases. CDR1 is MNHEY and CDR2 is SMNVEV in the germline V gene (reference sequence). The CDR3 sequence is 10 residues long. Here the CDR3 DNA reads TGTGCCAGCAGTTCCTACGAGCAGTACTTC. Translating gives CASSSYEQYF.

The chain combines TRBV30 with TRBJ1-1; the match to TRBD1 covers 7 bases. Germline loops: CDR1 GTSNPN, CDR2 SVGIG (reference sequence). Trimming cost V 4 bases and J 4 bases; bases outside gene matches: 3. This CDR3 spans 12 amino acids. CDR3 region: CAWTGGTTEAFF. The CDR3 DNA is TGTGCCTGGACAGGGGGGACCACTGAAGCTTTCTTT.

This rearrangement joins TRBV5-1 to TRBJ2-1; 11 bases are shared with TRBD2. Trimming removed 1 base from V and 6 bases from J; junction bases left unmatched: 3. The CDR3 is 15 amino acids. Germline CDR1 and CDR2: SGHRS and YFSETQ. The CDR3, as DNA: TGCGCCAGCAGCTTGCGTAGCGGGAGGGTCAATGAGCAGTTCTTC. It translates to CASSLRSGRVNEQFF.

This clone was seen once. The J gene is TRBJ2-6, the V gene TRBV2, with 7 nucleotides matching TRBD1. CDR3 size: 21 residues. The J segment lost 0 bases and the V segment lost 4 bases, leaving 18 bases of the junction unmatched. Per the germline V gene, CDR1 is SNHLY and CDR2 is FYNNEI. The CDR3 loop reads CASSGWDRPTGSLSGANVLTF. The DNA of the CDR3 is TGTGCCAGCAGTGGCTGGGACAGACCCACAGGCTCGCTCTCTGGGGCCAACGTCCTGACTTTC.

This rearrangement joins TRBV9 to TRBJ2-2, with 8 bases identical to TRBD2. Germline loops: CDR1 SGDLS, CDR2 YYNGEE. V was clipped by 3 bases and J by 3 bases; unmatched bases: 16. This CDR3 is built from 19 residues. The CDR3 nucleotides are TGTGCCAGCAGCGCCCCGATCGGGGGGGGCGGTCGGCACACCGGGGAGCTGTTTTTT. Its translation is CASSAPIGGGGRHTGELFF. Complete variable domain (other parts from reference TRBV9 and TRBJ2-2): DSGVTQTPKHLITATGQRVTLRCSPRSGDLSVYWYQQSLDQGLQFLIQYYNGEERAKGNILERFSAQQFPDLHSELNLSSLELGDSALYFCASSAPIGGGGRHTGELFFGEGSRLTVL.

The rearrangement links TRBV28 to TRBJ1-2; weak D call: TRBD1 (6 bases). CDR3 length: 14 residues. The germline gives CDR1 MDHEN, CDR2 SYDVKM. V was trimmed by 3 bases and J by 4 bases, leaving 12 bases between them. CDR3 in DNA: TGTGCCAGCAGTTTCCAGGGGACAACCTATGGCTACACCTTC. Encoded protein: CASSFQGTTYGYTF.

The rearrangement links TRBV27 to TRBJ1-2; TRBD1 is a possible D gene (5 bases). Germline CDR1 and CDR2: MNHEY and SMNVEV (reference sequence). Trimming left V 5 bases short and J 4 bases short, with 14 bases between. The CDR3 loop spans 14 amino acids. CDR3 DNA sequence: TGTGCCAGCAGTATCACAGGTTCAGGCTATGGCTACACCTTC. It codes for CASSITGSGYGYTF.

J is TRBJ2-7 and V is TRBV5-1; 8 positions agree with TRBD2. The J segment lost 1 base and the V segment lost 8 bases, leaving 5 bases of the junction unmatched. The CDR3 runs 13 residues. In germline, CDR1 is SGHRS, CDR2 YFSETQ. The CDR3 spells CASASGPSYEQYF. Written as DNA, the CDR3 is TGCGCCAGTGCTAGCGGGCCTTCCTACGAGCAGTACTTC.

This clone has a single count. J is TRBJ1-2 and V is TRBV27, with no clear D. This CDR3 is built from 14 residues. The germline gives CDR1 MNHEY, CDR2 SMNVEV (reference sequence). The V and J ends lost 2 bases and 4 bases respectively, with 11 bases between them. The CDR3, as DNA: TGTGCCAGCAGTTTAGGCAGATTGGGCTATGGCTACACCTTC. The encoded protein is CASSLGRLGYGYTF.

The chain carries TRBV4-1 and TRBJ1-1; D perhaps matches TRBD1 (5 bases). V lost 5 bases, J lost 1 base, and 11 bases lay in between. Germline-derived CDR1 and CDR2 are MGHRA and YSYEKL. CDR3 length: 14 amino acids. CDR3 residues: CASSSGGGNTEAFF. The CDR3 bases are TGCGCCAGCAGCTCCGGGGGGGGGAACACTGAAGCTTTCTTT.

The V gene is TRBV27, the J gene TRBJ2-5, with D possibly called TRBD1 or TRBD2 (5 bases each). With 8 bases removed from V and 5 bases from J, the gap between germline ends came to 15 bases. The CDR3 has 13 amino acids. CDR1 MNHEY and CDR2 SMNVEV come from the germline V gene (reference sequence). The CDR3 DNA reads as TGTGCCAGCGGGGGAAGGATGTTGGAGACCCAGTACTTC. The encoded protein is CASGGRMLETQYF.

The chain links TRBV19 to TRBJ2-7; 10 bases match TRBD1. The V segment lost 4 bases and the J segment 7 bases; nucleotides outside the gene matches: 4. The CDR3 is 13 amino acids. Germline V CDR1 and CDR2: LNHDA, SQIVND (reference sequence). DNA of the CDR3: TGTGCCAGTAGTAGGGACAGGGGTAGAGAGCAGTACTTC. Translated: CASSRDRGREQYF.

The genes are TRBV5-5 and TRBJ2-1; TRBD2 might be the D (6 bases). This CDR3 has 15 amino acids. Germline values: CDR1 SGHKS, CDR2 YYEKEE (reference sequence). Trimming stripped 0 bases from V and 8 bases from J, with 15 bases between. CDR3 bases: TGTGCCAGCAGCTTGGACGCGGGACTGCCGGATGAGCAGTTCTTC. Residues: CASSLDAGLPDEQFF.

The rearrangement links TRBV30 to TRBJ2-3; D is possibly TRBD1 or TRBD2 (5 bases each). The V gene's germline CDR1 is GTSNPN and CDR2 SVGIG (reference sequence). V lost 4 bases and J lost 4, with 18 bases in between. The CDR3 covers 15 residues. The CDR3 bases are TGTGCCTGGAATGAGGGACGCCCGACGGCAGATACGCAGTATTTT. Protein sequence: CAWNEGRPTADTQYF.

Written as DNA, the CDR3 is TGTGCCAGCAGTACCCCGGACAGTAACACTGAAGCTTTCTTT. Translated, it gives CASSTPDSNTEAFF. The chain employs TRBV28 and TRBJ1-1; maybe TRBD1 (6 bases). Germline CDR1 and CDR2: MDHEN and SYDVKM. CDR3 length equals 14 residues. With 5 bases removed from V and 2 bases from J, the gap between germline ends came to 12 bases.

This sequence joins TRBV5-1 and TRBJ2-1; D gene ambiguous. The CDR3 is 14 amino acids. The germline CDR1 and CDR2 sequences are SGHRS and YFSETQ. V dropped 0 bases and J dropped 0 bases, with 4 bases sitting between them. CDR3 DNA: TGCGCCAGCAGCTTGGAGAGCTCCTACAATGAGCAGTTCTTC. Protein: CASSLESSYNEQFF.

The chain links TRBV29-1 to TRBJ2-1, with a weak D call TRBD1 (6 bases). Trimming took off 2 bases at V and 10 bases at J, with 15 bases between the two ends. Germline V gene sequence: CDR1 SQVTM, CDR2 ANQGSEA. The CDR3 length is 13 residues. The CDR3 DNA reads TGCAGCGTTGAACCCCCCGCCGGGACAGAGCAGTTCTTC. Residues: CSVEPPAGTEQFF.

The rearrangement joins TRBV29-1 to TRBJ1-2; 11 nucleotides align to TRBD1. This CDR3 is built from 14 residues. Germline lookup yields CDR1 SQVTM and CDR2 ANQGSEA. J lost 0 bases, V lost 4 bases, and 1 base had no gene match. The CDR3 sequence: CSVGTGGSNYGYTF. In nucleotides, the CDR3 is TGCAGCGTTGGGACAGGGGGCTCTAACTATGGCTACACCTTC.

The J gene is TRBJ2-1, the V gene TRBV11-3; D gene uncertain. CDR3 length: 15 residues. Germline CDR1 is SGHNT and CDR2 is YENEEA. V shed 5 bases and J shed 4 bases, with 15 bases lying between them. The CDR3 reads CASSPNSLEYNEQFF. The DNA of the CDR3 is TGTGCCAGCAGCCCAAATAGCCTCGAGTACAATGAGCAGTTCTTC.

The chain recombines TRBV7-6 with TRBJ2-1; 12 bases fit TRBD2. The CDR3 extends over 16 amino acids. CDR1 and CDR2 (germline): SGHVS, FNYEAQ. The V segment lost 5 bases and the J segment 6 bases; nucleotides outside the gene matches: 8. CDR3 DNA sequence: TGTGCCAGCAGCCCGACCCTAGCGGGAGGGGCCAATGAGCAGTTCTTC. The encoded protein is CASSPTLAGGANEQFF.